One sample yielded the 21 T cell receptor beta chains listed below, sequenced in a study of T cell responses to AZD1222 COVID-19 vaccine. TCRdb's copy holds only in-frame clones and misses some; the assay was immunoSEQ multiplex PCR. The sample holds tens of thousands of clones, over 75% seen once. The specimen comprised peripheral blood, sampled on day 0 of AZD1222 vaccination. These receptors all come from an adult in good health.

This rearrangement joins TRBV5-5 to TRBJ2-4; 9 bases agree with TRBD1. V lost 3 bases, J lost 5 bases, and 6 bases stayed unmatched. Germline CDR1 SGHKS, CDR2 YYEKEE (reference sequence). This CDR3 is 15 amino acids long. CDR3 sequence: CASSSTGGRENIQYF. The CDR3 DNA reads TGTGCCAGCAGCTCTACAGGGGGCAGGGAAAACATTCAGTACTTC.

V usage is TRBV3-1 (or the pseudogene TRBV3-2) and J usage is TRBJ2-1, with D perhaps being TRBD1 or TRBD2 (6 bases each). Trimming shortened V by 4 bases and J by 9 bases, and 16 bases separated the two germline ends. Germline CDR1 and CDR2: LGHDT and YNNKEL (reference sequence). The CDR3 runs to 14 residues. The CDR3 loop is CASSPRLGGSEQFF. In nucleotides, the CDR3 is TGTGCCAGCAGCCCCCGACTAGGGGGGAGTGAGCAGTTCTTC.

V usage is TRBV9 and J usage is TRBJ2-2; no definite D call. The CDR3 covers 15 residues. Trimming took 3 bases from V and 1 from J, leaving 10 bases between them. The germline V gene has CDR1 SGDLS and CDR2 YYNGEE. CDR3: CASSAWSENTGELFF. The CDR3 nucleotides read TGTGCCAGCAGCGCTTGGAGCGAGAACACCGGGGAGCTGTTTTTT.

The CDR3 DNA follows: TGTGCCAGCAGCTGGGGGGCGGAGCCTGGAAACACCATATATTTT. Protein product: CASSWGAEPGNTIYF. The rearrangement uses TRBV7-9 and TRBJ1-3, with a tentative D call TRBD1 (6 bases). CDR3 length equals 15 residues. Trimming cost V 4 bases and J 2 bases, with 12 bases left between them. In germline, CDR1 is SEHNR, CDR2 FQNEAQ (reference sequence).

The gene calls are TRBV6-5 and TRBJ2-1, with 7 bases aligning to TRBD2. J was trimmed by 5 bases and V by 6 bases; bases with no gene match: 7. The germline CDR1 and CDR2 sequences are MNHEY and SVGAGI. This CDR3 is 14 amino acids long. CDR3 bases: TGTGCCAGCAGCTACGGGCGGGGGAACAATGAGCAGTTCTTC. Protein product: CASSYGRGNNEQFF.

By its share, this clone is medium-sized. The CDR3: CASSPQPAAYEQYF. As DNA, the CDR3 is TGTGCCAGCAGCCCCCAGCCAGCGGCGTACGAGCAGTACTTC. This chain joins TRBV7-2 and TRBJ2-7; weak D call: TRBD2 (5 bases). Germline loops: CDR1 SGHTA, CDR2 FQGNSA. V dropped 5 bases and J dropped 4 bases, with 15 bases sitting between them. This CDR3 has 14 residues.

This chain links TRBV5-4 with TRBJ2-3; D call uncertain. V was shortened by 4 bases and J by 1 base, with 10 bases between the two germline ends. The CDR3 has 14 residues. Germline V lookup: CDR1 SGHNT, CDR2 YYREEE (reference sequence). The CDR3 bases are TGTGCCAGCAGCGTGATGACTCGCACAGATACGCAGTATTTT. Translated, it gives CASSVMTRTDTQYF.

This clone appeared once. The chain couples TRBV21-1 to TRBJ2-7; the tabulated D call, TRBD2, remains unverified against the DNA. TRBV21-1 is shown as a pseudogene. This CDR3 region has 16 residues. The DNA of the CDR3 is TGTGCCAGCAGCAAAGGACTAGCGGGGGAACCTTACGAGCAGTACTTC. It codes for CASSKGLAGEPYEQYF.

The chain has TRBV3-1 (or the pseudogene TRBV3-2) and TRBJ2-2, with TRBD1 identical over 11 bases. This CDR3 has 20 residues. CDR1 and CDR2 from the germline V gene are LGHDT and YNNKEL (reference sequence). V gave up 0 bases and J gave up 0 bases; unmatched junction bases: 9. CDR3 residues: CASSQDVPPGQGANTGELFF. CDR3 coding DNA: TGTGCCAGCAGCCAAGATGTTCCCCCGGGACAGGGGGCGAACACCGGGGAGCTGTTTTTT.

The chain couples TRBV7-8 to TRBJ2-7; 7 bases align to TRBD1. CDR3 size: 14 residues. Germline CDR1 and CDR2: SGHVS and FQNEAQ. J gave up 6 bases and V 5 bases, and 10 bases lay outside the gene matches. CDR3: CASSTTGNSAEQYF. CDR3 DNA sequence: TGTGCCAGCAGCACGACAGGGAATAGTGCCGAGCAGTACTTC.

V gene TRBV10-3 combines with J gene TRBJ1-1; tentative D call: TRBD1 (5 bases). CDR3 size: 14 residues. V was clipped by 0 bases and J by 4 bases, with 9 bases between them. CDR1 is ENHRY, CDR2 SYGVKD, per germline. The CDR3 loop is CAISESSGGTEAFF. CDR3 in DNA: TGTGCCATCAGTGAGTCGTCTGGGGGCACTGAAGCTTTCTTT.

The rearrangement uses TRBV7-8 and TRBJ1-2; possibly TRBD1 for D (6 bases). Germline-derived CDR1 and CDR2 are SGHVS and FQNEAQ. The CDR3 is made up of 15 amino acids. V dropped 4 bases and J dropped 4 bases, with 16 bases sitting between them. The CDR3 here is CASSSGAVTFYGYTF. CDR3 DNA: TGTGCCAGCAGCTCGGGGGCGGTCACTTTCTATGGCTACACCTTC.

V is TRBV19 and J is TRBJ1-1; weak D call: TRBD1 (5 bases). This CDR3 has 13 amino acids. Trimming stripped 3 bases from V and 6 bases from J, with 11 bases between. The germline V gene encodes CDR1 LNHDA and CDR2 SQIVND (reference sequence). The CDR3, as DNA: TGTGCCAGTAGTATCGGGGCCAGGGCTGAAGCTTTCTTT. This translates into CASSIGARAEAFF.

This chain connects TRBV15 to TRBJ1-2, with TRBD1 as a possible D gene (5 bases). CDR1 and CDR2 (germline): LNHNV, YYDKDF (reference sequence). This CDR3 comprises 13 residues. V shed 3 bases and J shed 8 bases, with 13 bases lying between them. CDR3 coding DNA: TGTGCCACCAGCAGGGGGGGACTTTCGGGCTACACCTTC. It specifies CATSRGGLSGYTF.

V and J are TRBV4-2 and TRBJ1-6; 9 positions agree with TRBD1. J was trimmed by 13 bases and V by 0 bases; bases with no gene match: 10. The CDR3 has 16 residues. CDR1 LGHNA and CDR2 YNFKEQ come from the germline V gene. Here the CDR3 DNA reads TGTGCCAGCAGCCAAGAAGGCGGACAGGGGTTCGCGCCCCTCCACTTT. Amino acids: CASSQEGGQGFAPLHF.

The CDR3 sequence: CAWTGRSSYNSPLHF. In DNA form, the CDR3 reads TGTGCCTGGACGGGCCGGAGCTCCTATAATTCACCCCTCCACTTT. This chain joins TRBV30 and TRBJ1-6; no clear D. The CDR3 runs 15 residues. Looked up from germline, CDR1 is GTSNPN and CDR2 is SVGIG (reference sequence). Trimming removed 4 bases at V and 0 bases at J, with 10 bases between.

In nucleotides, the CDR3 is TGTGCCAGCAGTAAGAGGGGGGATACGCAGTATTTT. Its protein product is CASSKRGDTQYF. The chain employs TRBV6-5 and TRBJ2-3; tentatively, D is TRBD1 (6 bases). There are 12 residues in the CDR3. V was shortened by 5 bases and J by 6 bases, with 9 bases between the two germline ends. The germline gives CDR1 MNHEY, CDR2 SVGAGI.

The chain recombines TRBV12-3 or TRBV12-4 with TRBJ1-1, with D hard to call. The V end was cut by 8 bases, the J end by 1 base, with 5 bases between. The CDR3 is 11 residues long. The CDR3 loop reads CASSRNTEAFF. The CDR3 region has the DNA TGTGCCAGCTCCAGGAACACTGAAGCTTTCTTT.

V usage is TRBV4-3 and J usage is TRBJ1-1, with D possibly being TRBD1 (6 bases). V was cut by 4 bases and J by 6 bases, with 18 bases left in between. This CDR3 comprises 15 residues. Looked up from germline, CDR1 is LGHNA and CDR2 is YSLEER. In nucleotides, the CDR3 is TGCGCCAGCAGCCCGCTCCCCACAGGGCAAGCTGAAGCTTTCTTT. As protein: CASSPLPTGQAEAFF.

The CDR3 loop reads CASRASGFYGYTF. The CDR3 bases are TGTGCCAGCAGGGCGTCAGGGTTTTATGGCTACACCTTC. The rearrangement uses TRBV28 and TRBJ1-2, with D maybe TRBD1 (5 bases). CDR3 length equals 13 residues. Germline-derived CDR1 and CDR2 are MDHEN and SYDVKM. The V end lost 6 bases, the J end lost 5 bases, and 13 bases lay between the germline ends.

This chain joins TRBV3-1 (or the pseudogene TRBV3-2) and TRBJ2-1; the D is unclear. The CDR3 covers 13 residues. The germline V gene encodes CDR1 LGHDT and CDR2 YNNKEL (reference sequence). V was pared by 2 bases and J by 7 bases, with 9 bases between. The CDR3 DNA reads as TGTGCCAGCAGCCAAATTGAACCGAATGAGCAGTTCTTC. Translated, it gives CASSQIEPNEQFF.